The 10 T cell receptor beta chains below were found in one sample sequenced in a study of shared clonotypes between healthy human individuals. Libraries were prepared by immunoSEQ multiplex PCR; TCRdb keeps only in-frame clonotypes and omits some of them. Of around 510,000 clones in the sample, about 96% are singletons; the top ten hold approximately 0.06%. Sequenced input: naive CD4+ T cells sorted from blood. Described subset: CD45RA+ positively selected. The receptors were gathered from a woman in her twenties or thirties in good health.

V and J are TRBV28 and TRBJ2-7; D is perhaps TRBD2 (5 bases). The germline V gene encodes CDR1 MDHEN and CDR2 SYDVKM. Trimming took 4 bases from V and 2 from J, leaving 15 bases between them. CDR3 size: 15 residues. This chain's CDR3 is CASSSPGIRTYEQYF. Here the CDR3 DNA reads TGTGCCAGCAGTTCCCCCGGGATCAGGACCTACGAGCAGTACTTC. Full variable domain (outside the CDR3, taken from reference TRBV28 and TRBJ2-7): DVKVTQSSRYLVKRTGEKVFLECVQDMDHENMFWYRQDPGLGLRLIYFSYDVKMKEKGDIPEGYSVSREKKERFSLILESASTNQTSMYLCASSSPGIRTYEQYFGPGTRLTVT.

This chain's CDR3 is CASSPPRAVGQETQYF. Written as DNA, the CDR3 is TGTGCCAGCTCACCACCGAGAGCAGTTGGACAAGAGACCCAGTACTTC. This rearrangement joins TRBV18 to TRBJ2-5; no reliable D call. The CDR3 length is 16 residues. Germline V CDR1 and CDR2: KGHSH, LQKENI. The ends were cut back, 0 bases at V and 2 bases at J, with 13 bases in the middle.

Written as DNA, the CDR3 is TGTGCCACCAAACAGACAGGGTTGGGAAACACCATATATTTT. Protein product: CATKQTGLGNTIYF. J is TRBJ1-3 and V is TRBV6-6; 7 bases are a match to TRBD1. This CDR3 comprises 14 residues. Germline V lookup: CDR1 MNHNY, CDR2 SVGAGI (reference sequence). V lost 10 bases to trimming and J lost 4 bases; unmatched junction nucleotides: 10.

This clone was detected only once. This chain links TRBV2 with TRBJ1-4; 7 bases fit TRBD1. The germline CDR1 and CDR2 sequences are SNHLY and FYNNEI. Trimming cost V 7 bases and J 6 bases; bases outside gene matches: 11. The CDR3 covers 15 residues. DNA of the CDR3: TGTGCCAGCAAAGAGACAGGGACCAAAGATGAAAAACTGTTTTTT. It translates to CASKETGTKDEKLFF. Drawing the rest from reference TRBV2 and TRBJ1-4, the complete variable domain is EPEVTQTPSHQVTQMGQEVILRCVPISNHLYFYWYRQILGQKVEFLVSFYNNEISEKSEIFDDQFSVERPDGSNFTLKIRSTKLEDSAMYFCASKETGTKDEKLFFGSGTQLSVL.

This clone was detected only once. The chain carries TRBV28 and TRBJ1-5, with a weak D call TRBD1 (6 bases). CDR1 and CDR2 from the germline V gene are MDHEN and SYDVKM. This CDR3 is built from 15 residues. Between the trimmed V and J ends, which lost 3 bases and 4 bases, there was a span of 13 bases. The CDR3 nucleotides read TGTGCCAGCAGTTTTACGGACAGATGGAATCAGCCCCAGCATTTT. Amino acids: CASSFTDRWNQPQHF.

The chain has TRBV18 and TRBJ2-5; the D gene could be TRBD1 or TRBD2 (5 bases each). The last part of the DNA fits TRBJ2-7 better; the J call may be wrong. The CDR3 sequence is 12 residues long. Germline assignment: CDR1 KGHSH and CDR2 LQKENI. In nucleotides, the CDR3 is TGTGCCAGCTCACCAGGGACGTACGAGCAGTACTTC. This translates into CASSPGTYEQYF.

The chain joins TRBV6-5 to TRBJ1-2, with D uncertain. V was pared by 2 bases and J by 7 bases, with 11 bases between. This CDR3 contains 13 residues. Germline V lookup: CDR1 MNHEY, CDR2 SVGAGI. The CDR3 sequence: CASSYGVTSGYTF. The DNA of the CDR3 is TGTGCCAGCAGTTACGGGGTAACTTCTGGCTACACCTTC.

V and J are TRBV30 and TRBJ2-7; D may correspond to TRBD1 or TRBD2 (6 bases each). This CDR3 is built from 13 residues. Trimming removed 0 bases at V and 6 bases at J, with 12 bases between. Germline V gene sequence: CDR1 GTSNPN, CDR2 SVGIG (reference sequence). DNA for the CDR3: TGTGCCTGGAGTGTAGGGGGGCCGGTCGAGCAGTACTTC. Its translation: CAWSVGGPVEQYF.

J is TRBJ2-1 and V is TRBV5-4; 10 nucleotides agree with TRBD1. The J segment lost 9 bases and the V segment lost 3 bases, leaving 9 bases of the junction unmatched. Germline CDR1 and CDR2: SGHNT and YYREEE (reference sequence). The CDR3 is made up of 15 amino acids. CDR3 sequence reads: CASSSHGTGVSEQFF. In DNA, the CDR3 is TGTGCCAGCAGCTCCCACGGGACAGGGGTCAGTGAGCAGTTCTTC.

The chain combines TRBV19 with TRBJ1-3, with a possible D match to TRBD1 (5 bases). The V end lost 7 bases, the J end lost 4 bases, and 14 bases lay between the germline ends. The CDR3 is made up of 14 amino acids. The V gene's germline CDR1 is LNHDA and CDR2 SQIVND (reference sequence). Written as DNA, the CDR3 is TGTGCCAGTAACCCAGAGGGGCGAGGAAACACCATATATTTT. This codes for CASNPEGRGNTIYF.